This T cell receptor (beta chain) derives from a study of blood T cell repertoires in COVID-19 (dated by TCRdb to about 2020). Broadly, across the study: Samples covering the acute and convalescent phases of COVID-19 were provided by collaborators in the United States, Italy and Spain. The prospective study material was composed of cDNA or gDNA derived from T cells, B-cell-depleted T cells, or PBMCs. Subjects who had been exposed to COVID-19, were actively infected with it, or had recovered from it provided the deeply sampled blood TCRbeta repertoires that made up the dataset. The repertoires were made available in a free public database intended to serve as a resource for research on the immune response to SARS-CoV-2. The samples were drawn from the first 160 participants of the ongoing ImmuneRACE study and from 1,200 or so subjects provided by 6 global collaborators. The sample metadata nearly always contained a de-identified subject ID, COVID-19 status, age in years and sex. Where HLA class I and class II types were available, the types were taken from metadata supplied by the sample provider, not from assay-based typing.

The V end gives up 4 bases and the J end 4 bases, leaving 9 bases in the junction not matched to a gene. CDR1 and CDR2, per the germline V gene, are WSHSY and SAAADI. From the cysteine up to the phenylalanine, the CDR3 has a length of 15 residues. Only the CDR3 region is kept as DNA, spanning 45 bases read in frame from base 1. The immunoSEQ Assay, a bias-controlled multiplex PCR, was used to amplify TCRbeta CDR3 regions from genomic DNA. The paper's data handling went like this. Nucleated cell counts per sample were estimated from amplification of reference gene primers within the assay. Sequence reads were collapsed and filtered to measure the absolute abundance of every unique TCRbeta CDR3 rearrangement. For each sample, productive Simpson clonality was calculated as the square root of Simpson's diversity index across productive rearrangements. TCRdb limited this immuneACCESS table to in-frame rearrangements with V and J called. A share of clones is missing; checked studies link under half to unresolved V genes, and the rest is unexplained. The DNA gave D and trimming, while V, J and clone size come from that table. The sample table contains about 90,000 clones; only one count was recorded for around 93% of them. The ten largest make up roughly 2% of the sample.

In the case of this clone: Its antigen is unknown. Per-nucleotide qualities are absent, and no much larger clonotype sits a single base away.

Each collaborating institution followed its own protocols to collect whole blood in K2EDTA tubes. For TCRbeta analysis, collaborators shipped samples as frozen whole blood, isolated PBMCs, or DNA extracted from either of those sample types. The paper's findings and limits, for the study overall: How much clinical and demographic metadata was included differed by source and by participant, and the metadata was provided uncurated.

This chain joins TRBV10-2 to TRBJ1-2, with 7 central nucleotides matching TRBD1. The sequence derives from a human donor with active COVID-19. The donor label of this sample is uncertain. Sequencing used peripheral blood. This receptor carries the CDR3 CASSVATGLLYGYTF. In nucleotides, the sequence is TGCGCCAGCAGTGTAGCGACAGGGTTGCTCTATGGCTACACCTTC.